The 10 T cell receptor beta chains listed next were all sequenced from one sample in a study of cytomegalovirus exposure and HLA in healthy donors. PCR used 60 Vbeta primers and 13 Jbeta primers. Measured with immunoSEQ multiplex PCR; TCRdb has only the in-frame clones, and not every one. The listing contains 60,000 to 75,000 clones. The material sequenced was PBMCs. The receptor set was obtained from a female donor in good health and CMV-seropositive.

J is TRBJ1-2 and V is TRBV19; 7 nucleotides align to TRBD1. The CDR3 has 15 amino acids. Germline loops: CDR1 LNHDA, CDR2 SQIVND (reference sequence). V shed 3 bases, J shed 4 bases, and the junction held 8 bases outside the gene matches. CDR3 DNA: TGTGCCAGTAGTATTGGGTCAGGGGGAGCCTATGGCTACACCTTC. Its translation is CASSIGSGGAYGYTF.

This chain joins TRBV9 and TRBJ2-7; 7 positions agree with TRBD1. The CDR3 sequence is 14 residues long. CDR1 SGDLS and CDR2 YYNGEE come from the germline V gene. V was pared by 4 bases and J by 2 bases, with 6 bases of the junction left unmatched. The CDR3: CASSPGTEAYEQYF. The CDR3 coding sequence is TGTGCCAGCAGCCCCGGGACAGAAGCCTACGAGCAGTACTTC.

The chain employs TRBV7-2 and TRBJ2-7, with TRBD1 identical over 7 bases. V lost 7 bases to trimming and J lost 0 bases; unmatched junction nucleotides: 9. The CDR3 sequence is 15 residues long. Germline-derived CDR1 and CDR2 are SGHTA and FQGNSA. This chain's CDR3 is CASTFDRDSSYEQYF. The CDR3 coding sequence is TGTGCCAGCACCTTCGACCGGGACAGCTCCTACGAGCAGTACTTC.

This chain's CDR3 is CASSLGSGQGYEQYF. The CDR3 region has the DNA TGTGCCAGCAGCTTAGGGTCGGGACAGGGCTACGAGCAGTACTTC. This chain links TRBV7-9 with TRBJ2-7; 9 bases align to TRBD1. With V trimmed by 1 base and J by 3 bases, 4 bases remained unmatched. CDR3 length equals 15 residues. Germline-derived CDR1 and CDR2 are SEHNR and FQNEAQ (reference sequence).

This chain uses TRBV5-6 with TRBJ1-1; TRBD1 matches at 7 bases. Germline assignment: CDR1 SGHDT and CDR2 YYEEEE. The CDR3 is made up of 15 amino acids. V gave up 3 bases and J gave up 3 bases; unmatched junction bases: 8. CDR3 nucleotides: TGTGCCAGCAGCTCCATAGGGGGCGACGACACTGAAGCTTTCTTT. This codes for CASSSIGGDDTEAFF.

V is TRBV7-9 and J is TRBJ1-2; D is undetermined. This CDR3 is 13 amino acids long. The germline V gene encodes CDR1 SEHNR and CDR2 FQNEAQ (reference sequence). V shed 1 base and J shed 7 bases, with 10 bases lying between them. The CDR3 protein is CASSLVETTGYTF. CDR3 DNA: TGTGCCAGCAGCTTAGTTGAAACTACTGGCTACACCTTC. The full variable domain, completed using reference TRBV7-9 and TRBJ1-2, is DTGVSQNPRHKITKRGQNVTFRCDPISEHNRLYWYRQTLGQGPEFLTYFQNEAQLEKSRLLSDRFSAERPKGSFSTLEIQRTEQGDSAMYLCASSLVETTGYTFGSGTRLTVV.

The chain links TRBV5-1 to TRBJ2-6, with D unclear. V lost 1 base and J lost 1, with 6 bases in between. Germline CDR1 reads SGHRS; CDR2 reads YFSETQ. This CDR3 has 15 residues. As DNA, the CDR3 is TGCGCCAGCAGCTTGTTGTATTCTGGGGCCAACGTCCTGACTTTC. Protein product: CASSLLYSGANVLTF.

The rearrangement links TRBV7-9 to TRBJ1-2; the match to TRBD1 covers 7 bases. CDR1 is SEHNR, CDR2 FQNEAQ, per germline (reference sequence). This CDR3 spans 12 amino acids. Trimming removed 5 bases from V and 7 bases from J; junction bases left unmatched: 4. This CDR3 is CASSKGTAGYTF. The CDR3 bases are TGTGCCAGCAGCAAAGGGACAGCTGGCTACACCTTC.

This rearrangement joins TRBV6-5 to TRBJ2-7; tentative D call: TRBD1 (6 bases). CDR3 size: 13 residues. Deletions cut 2 bases from V and 2 bases from J, with 7 bases between. Germline values: CDR1 MNHEY, CDR2 SVGAGI. The CDR3 DNA reads TGTGCCAGCAGTTACGACAGGACCTACGAGCAGTACTTC. Residues: CASSYDRTYEQYF.

The J gene is TRBJ2-7, the V gene TRBV7-8; TRBD2 might be the D (5 bases). V lost 1 base and J 3 bases, leaving 13 bases between the germline ends. The germline gives CDR1 SGHVS, CDR2 FQNEAQ. The CDR3 is 15 residues long. The CDR3, as DNA: TGTGCCAGCAGCTTAGTAGAGGGCAGTGTCTACGAGCAGTACTTC. Translated: CASSLVEGSVYEQYF.